Listed below are T cell receptor beta chains from one sample, sequenced in a study of T cell responses to AZD1222 COVID-19 vaccine. The repertoire was sequenced with immunoSEQ multiplex PCR; TCRdb's copy has only in-frame clones and lacks some. The sample has some 150,000 clones, more than 85% seen once. The sequencing used peripheral blood, collected on day 0 of AZD1222 vaccination. These receptors were obtained from an adult in good health. The CDR3 runs from the conserved cysteine through the conserved F or W. A D gene is named only where the DNA matches it firmly. A clone size is listed for some rows: how often the clone was seen (once, few, many), or a class if it is expanded.

size,D,V,J,CDR3,DNA
.,.,TRBV20-1,TRBJ2-7,CSGRANYEQYF,TGCAGTGGCAGGGCCAATTACGAGCAGTACTTC
.,TRBD1,TRBV7-2,TRBJ1-3,CASSPQGASGNTIYF,TGTGCCAGCAGTCCCCAGGGGGCGTCTGGAAACACCATATATTTT
once,.,TRBV3-1/TRBV3-2,TRBJ1-4,CASSHRMLSTNEKLFF,TGTGCCAGCAGCCACCGGATGCTCTCGACTAATGAAAAACTGTTTTTT
medium-sized,.,TRBV7-2,TRBJ2-7,CASSLAAMGSYEQYF,TGTGCCAGCAGCTTAGCGGCGATGGGTAGCTACGAGCAGTACTTC
.,.,TRBV20-1,TRBJ1-2,CSALLEDGYTF,TGCAGTGCCCTTTTAGAGGATGGCTACACCTTC
.,TRBD1,TRBV11-1,TRBJ1-2,CASSLSSRQGASGYTF,TGTGCCAGCAGCTTGTCTTCGAGACAGGGGGCGAGTGGCTACACCTTC
.,.,TRBV2,TRBJ1-1,CASKGQAEAFF,TGTGCCAGCAAGGGACAAGCTGAAGCTTTCTTT
.,TRBD2,TRBV6-4,TRBJ2-3,CASSEAGATDTQYF,TGTGCCAGCAGTGAAGCGGGGGCCACAGATACGCAGTATTTT
.,.,TRBV9,TRBJ2-1,CASSVEDIYNEQFF,TGTGCCAGCAGCGTAGAGGACATTTACAATGAGCAGTTCTTC
once,TRBD1,TRBV4-2,TRBJ2-3,CASSQQTGGGTDTQYF,TGTGCCAGCAGCCAACAAACAGGGGGCGGCACAGATACGCAGTATTTT
.,TRBD1,TRBV29-1,TRBJ2-3,CSVERGGQGAVTQYF,TGCAGCGTTGAAAGAGGGGGACAGGGGGCCGTTACGCAGTATTTT
.,TRBD1,TRBV7-9,TRBJ2-7,CASSLGQGAGEQYF,TGTGCCAGCAGCTTAGGACAGGGGGCTGGCGAGCAGTACTTC
.,.,TRBV6-2/TRBV6-3,TRBJ2-3,CASSSVDTQYF,TGTGCCAGCAGTTCAGTAGATACGCAGTATTTT
few,.,TRBV5-1,TRBJ1-1,CASSPGGGESEAFF,TGCGCCAGCAGCCCTGGAGGGGGGGAGAGTGAAGCTTTCTTT
.,.,TRBV29-1,TRBJ1-1,CSVARQNPEAFF,TGCAGCGTTGCAAGACAGAACCCTGAAGCTTTCTTT
.,TRBD1,TRBV7-9,TRBJ2-1,CASSLDPGQGDYNEQFF,TGTGCCAGCAGCCTCGACCCGGGACAGGGGGATTACAATGAGCAGTTCTTC
.,TRBD1,TRBV5-1,TRBJ2-5,CASSAGQGQETQYF,TGCGCCAGCAGCGCGGGACAGGGGCAAGAGACCCAGTACTTC
.,.,TRBV3-1/TRBV3-2,TRBJ1-1,CASSQLSDTEAFF,TGTGCCAGCAGCCAATTGAGTGACACTGAAGCTTTCTTT
.,.,TRBV6-5,TRBJ2-5,CASSYESPRGQTQYF,TGTGCCAGCAGTTACGAAAGCCCGAGGGGACAGACCCAGTACTTC
once,TRBD1,TRBV30,TRBJ1-5,CAWSTQGINQPQHF,TGTGCCTGGAGTACACAGGGGATCAATCAGCCCCAGCATTTT
.,TRBD1,TRBV25-1,TRBJ1-2,CASSELGQGAGDGYTF,TGTGCCAGCAGTGAATTGGGACAGGGGGCCGGGGATGGCTACACCTTC
.,TRBD2,TRBV9,TRBJ2-1,CASSPPSGLVYNEQFF,TGTGCCAGCAGCCCGCCGTCAGGACTAGTCTACAATGAGCAGTTCTTC
few,.,TRBV9,TRBJ1-1,CASSGGGNTEAFF,TGTGCCAGCAGCGGGGGCGGGAACACTGAAGCTTTCTTT
.,.,TRBV3-1/TRBV3-2,TRBJ2-4,CASSQLGGTAKNIQYF,TGTGCCAGCAGCCAACTCGGGGGCACGGCCAAAAACATTCAGTACTTC
.,.,TRBV9,TRBJ2-1,CASSPTKDEQFF,TGTGCCAGCAGCCCCACTAAGGATGAGCAGTTCTTC
.,.,TRBV10-3,TRBJ1-4,CAISVGATNEKLFF,TGTGCCATCAGTGTCGGGGCAACTAATGAAAAACTGTTTTTT
.,TRBD1,TRBV5-1,TRBJ1-3,CASSLGDRLSGNTIYF,TGCGCCAGCAGCTTGGGGGACAGACTCTCTGGAAACACCATATATTTT
.,.,TRBV7-3,TRBJ2-1,CASSTSPVSYNEQFF,TGTGCCAGCAGCACATCCCCCGTCTCCTACAATGAGCAGTTCTTC
.,TRBD1,TRBV27,TRBJ1-1,CASNPLGQGDTEAFF,TGTGCCAGCAACCCCTTGGGACAGGGGGACACTGAAGCTTTCTTT
.,.,TRBV7-2,TRBJ2-7,CASSNSYEQYF,TGTGCCAGCAGTAACTCCTACGAGCAGTACTTC
.,TRBD2,TRBV19,TRBJ2-3,CASSKRREGTDTQYF,TGTGCCAGTAGCAAAAGACGGGAGGGCACAGATACGCAGTATTTT
.,.,TRBV29-1,TRBJ2-2,CSVASDYTGELFF,TGCAGCGTTGCTAGCGACTACACCGGGGAGCTGTTTTTT
.,TRBD1,TRBV5-1,TRBJ1-2,CASSSQGAGYGYTF,TGCGCCAGCAGCTCGCAGGGGGCGGGCTATGGCTACACCTTC
once,.,TRBV7-9,TRBJ1-1,CASSLDRVHTEAFF,TGTGCCAGCAGCTTAGACAGGGTGCACACTGAAGCTTTCTTT
.,.,TRBV19,TRBJ1-4,CASTPGAGEKLFF,TGTGCCAGTACCCCCGGGGCGGGAGAAAAACTGTTTTTT
.,.,TRBV30,TRBJ1-4,CAWSVGGQEKLFF,TGTGCCTGGAGTGTAGGGGGACAAGAAAAACTGTTTTTT
.,.,TRBV9,TRBJ1-5,CASSVSAGYSNQPQHF,TGTGCCAGCAGCGTCTCTGCGGGATATAGCAATCAGCCCCAGCATTTT
.,.,TRBV27,TRBJ1-1,CASSQGHTEAFF,TGTGCCAGCAGTCAGGGACACACTGAAGCTTTCTTT
.,TRBD1,TRBV19,TRBJ1-6,CATSQARTGGSPLHF,TGTGCCACCTCCCAGGCCAGGACAGGGGGTTCACCCCTCCACTTT
.,.,TRBV12-3/TRBV12-4,TRBJ1-4,CASSLANEKLFF,TGTGCCAGCAGTTTAGCTAATGAAAAACTGTTTTTT
.,TRBD1,TRBV28,TRBJ1-2,CASSSQFDQGAPNYGYTF,TGTGCCAGCAGTTCCCAATTCGACCAGGGGGCGCCTAACTATGGCTACACCTTC
.,.,TRBV4-3,TRBJ1-6,CASSQDVGNSPLHF,TGCGCCAGCAGCCAAGATGTGGGGAATTCACCCCTCCACTTT
.,TRBD2,TRBV4-1,TRBJ2-3,CASSQERVLAGLDTQYF,TGCGCCAGCAGCCAAGAAAGAGTCCTAGCGGGATTAGATACGCAGTATTTT
.,.,TRBV14,TRBJ1-6,CASSQFAVNNSPLHF,TGTGCCAGCAGCCAATTTGCGGTTAATAATTCACCCCTCCACTTT
once,TRBD1,TRBV7-9,TRBJ1-4,CASSFGQGGEKLFF,TGTGCCAGCAGCTTCGGACAGGGTGGGGAAAAACTGTTTTTT
once,.,TRBV5-1,TRBJ2-1,CASSFIGGSPSSYNEQFF,TGCGCCAGCAGCTTCATCGGGGGCTCTCCGAGCTCCTACAATGAGCAGTTCTTC
.,TRBD2,TRBV27,TRBJ2-2,CASRTWGGGANTGELFF,TGTGCCAGCAGAACCTGGGGTGGGGGGGCGAACACCGGGGAGCTGTTTTTT
.,.,TRBV15,TRBJ1-2,CATTARSNYGYTF,TGTGCCACCACGGCCAGGTCCAACTATGGCTACACCTTC
.,TRBD2,TRBV20-1,TRBJ2-1,CSASSGSSNSYNEQFF,TGCAGTGCCAGTAGCGGGAGTAGTAACTCCTACAATGAGCAGTTCTTC
once,TRBD1,TRBV7-9,TRBJ1-2,CASSLGQGYDGYTF,TGTGCCAGCAGCTTAGGACAGGGGTATGATGGCTACACCTTC
.,TRBD2,TRBV7-2,TRBJ2-1,CASSRAGGPPYNEQFF,TGTGCCAGCAGCAGAGCGGGGGGGCCCCCCTACAATGAGCAGTTCTTC
.,TRBD2,TRBV5-3,TRBJ2-1,CARNKGLAGGQGYNEQFF,TGTGCCAGAAATAAGGGACTAGCGGGAGGGCAAGGGTACAATGAGCAGTTCTTC
.,.,TRBV4-1,TRBJ2-7,CASSQLDSYEQYF,TGCGCCAGCAGCCAACTGGACTCCTACGAGCAGTACTTC
.,.,TRBV13,TRBJ1-4,CASTSRNSNEKLFF,TGTGCCAGCACTTCCCGCAATTCGAATGAAAAACTGTTTTTT
.,.,TRBV20-1,TRBJ1-1,CSAGGGGVGAFF,TGCAGCGCTGGTGGGGGCGGAGTCGGGGCTTTCTTT
.,TRBD2,TRBV7-6,TRBJ2-3,CASSDPRLAGWGTDTQYF,TGTGCCAGCAGCGACCCCAGACTAGCGGGATGGGGCACAGATACGCAGTATTTT
.,.,TRBV18,TRBJ2-5,CASSPDNIQETQYF,TGTGCCAGCTCACCGGACAATATACAAGAGACCCAGTACTTC